This T cell receptor (beta chain) is drawn from a study of blood T cell repertoires in COVID-19. About the study: Material from acute and convalescent COVID-19 was sourced from the United States, Italy and Spain. In each case, the material was cDNA or gDNA derived from T cells, B-cell-depleted T cells, or PBMCs.

In the source study's methods: Quantification of nucleated cells was approximated via reference gene primer amplification. Measured with immunoSEQ multiplex PCR; TCRdb has only the in-frame clones, and not every one. The DNA was the basis for D and trimming; V, J and clone size are from that table. The sample gives some 50,000 clones, roughly nine tenths of which show up once; under 6% is in the top ten. The CDR3 is made up of 15 amino acids. V was trimmed by 2 bases and J by 3 bases, leaving 9 bases between them. The V gene's germline CDR1 is KGHDR and CDR2 SFDVKD. The sequence came from a man aged 40-49 years with active COVID-19. V gene TRBV24-1 combines with J gene TRBJ2-2; tentative D call: TRBD2 (6 bases). The sequenced sample was peripheral blood. CDR3 residues: CATSDSERDTGELFF. The CDR3 DNA follows: TGTGCCACCAGTGATTCCGAGCGGGACACCGGGGAGCTGTTTTTT.